This T cell receptor beta chain was documented in a study of blood T cell repertoires in COVID-19. Residents of approximately 25 US areas, aged about 18 to 100 years, made up the participants. Participant-reported clinical history was the basis for cohort assignment. Profiling relied on immunoSEQ multiplex PCR, and the TCRdb table lists in-frame clones only, not all of them. The sample contains 200,000 to 250,000 clones, more than 80% of which appear only once. V gave up 0 bases and J gave up 4 bases; unmatched junction bases: 8. Germline V gives CDR1 LGHNA, CDR2 YNFKEQ. The CDR3 loop spans 16 amino acids.

Sample: PBMCs or T cells enriched from blood (not recorded which). The sequence derives from a man in his forties or fifties who had been exposed to COVID-19. The rearrangement links TRBV4-2 to TRBJ1-2, with TRBD1 matching 7 bases. The CDR3 is CASSQDVSTGRYGYTF. CDR3 in DNA: TGTGCCAGCAGCCAAGATGTCTCGACAGGGCGCTATGGCTACACCTTC.